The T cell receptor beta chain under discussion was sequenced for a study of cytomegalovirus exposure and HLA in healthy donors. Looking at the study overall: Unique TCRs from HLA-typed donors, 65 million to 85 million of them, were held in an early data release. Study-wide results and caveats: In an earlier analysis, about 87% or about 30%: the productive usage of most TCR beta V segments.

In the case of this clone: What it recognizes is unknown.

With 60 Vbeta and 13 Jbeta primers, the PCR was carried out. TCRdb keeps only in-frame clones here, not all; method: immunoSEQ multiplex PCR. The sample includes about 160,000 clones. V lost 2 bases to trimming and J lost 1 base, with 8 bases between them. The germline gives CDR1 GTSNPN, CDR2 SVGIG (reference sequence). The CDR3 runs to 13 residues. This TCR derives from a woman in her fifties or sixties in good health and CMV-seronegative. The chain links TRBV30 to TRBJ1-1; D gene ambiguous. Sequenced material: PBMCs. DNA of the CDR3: TGTGCCTGGAGTACCCTTAGGAACACTGAAGCTTTCTTT. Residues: CAWSTLRNTEAFF.